This T cell receptor beta chain was identified during a study of blood T cells in healthy people across ages. General study findings and limits: A strong correlation was seen between TCR beta diversity and naive T cell percentage.

The CDR3 spans 16 residues. V lost 6 bases and J lost 5; bases outside the gene matches: 15. This clonotype was seen repeatedly, ten times or more. Antigen specificity is unknown. A second PCR of roughly 7 to 11 cycles used a sample-barcoded 5' primer and a J-beta primer mix. Through a template-switch adaptor with 12 random nucleotides, each cDNA molecule received a tag. TCRdb reanalysed the 5' RACE reads using MiXCR and keeps one entry per CDR3 protein. The sample lists 1.5 million to 2 million distinct CDR3 sequences, roughly 27% occurring once. This chain uses TRBV12-3 or TRBV12-4 with TRBJ2-7; 8 nucleotides line up with TRBD1. Sequenced sample: blood. This receptor was identified in a woman in her thirties in good health. The CDR3 is CASSRTTQGAYDEQYF. CDR3 coding DNA: TGTGCCAGCAGCCGAACGACTCAGGGGGCATACGACGAGCAGTACTTC.